Described below is a single TCR beta chain sequence and its context. Its antigen is currently not known. Base qualities are not at hand, and no much larger clone is one base apart. The library relied on PCR. TCR sequencing of DNA from cultured CD4+ T cells used the Oncomine TCR Beta short-read assay at the Johns Hopkins FTIC core. Genomic DNA was extracted from the cultured CD4+ T cells with the QIAamp micro DNA kit. Oncomine TCR Beta libraries from cultured CD4+ T cells were pooled using unique dual indexes and sequenced on an Illumina iSeq 100. The authors processed their data as follows. Non-productive sequences were removed, and CDR3s not starting with C, not ending with F or W, or shorter than 7 amino acids were discarded. Antigen-specific clonotypes were identified with the MANAFEST web application by comparing peptide-stimulated wells with reference and other culture wells. To be called positive, a clone needed an FDR below 0.05, an odds ratio above 5, and a productive frequency above 0.1% in at least two of three replicate wells. A clonotype was classed as cross-reactive if the clonotype showed significant expansion both in SARS-CoV-2 spike wells and in at least one common cold coronavirus spike condition. Similarity between CDR3 sequences was evaluated in R version 3.6.1 using Levenshtein distances (stringdist) and unrooted phylogenetic trees (ape). TCRdb handled the public reads itself, with Q25 trimming in fastp and clone calling in MiXCR, and kept productive beta chains. Rows with one shared CDR3 protein collapse into an entry with the most common genes and DNA. These V and J calls are TCRdb output, not the study's own analysis. The sample table holds over 10,000 distinct CDR3 sequences, of which around 38% were seen once. Jointly, the top ten make up roughly 9.1% of the sample.

The treatment or condition label on this specimen signifies: approximately 9-day PBMC culture with coronavirus spike peptide pools or control peptides (ViraFEST assay). The ViraFEST assay, used in the study, expanded antigen-specific T cells with peptide pools and then identified the expanded clonotypes through TCR sequencing. The convalescent patients' positive SARS-CoV-2 PCR tests were from March to December 2020, which was before the Alpha, Beta and Delta variants emerged in the United States. Fewer than 2.5 million PBMCs per well were cultured in IMDM with about 5% human AB serum and 8.5 to 10 IU/ml IL-2, plus 10 ug/ml peptide pools. On days 3 and 7, half of the culture medium was replaced with fresh IL-2-containing medium. Once the cells had been in culture for 10 days, the EasySep CD4+ T cell isolation kit was used to isolate CD4+ T cells by negative selection. Ficoll-Paque Plus gradient centrifugation was used to isolate PBMCs from whole blood, and the isolated PBMCs were then either used fresh or cryopreserved at -140C. Triplicate wells were generally used for each culture condition.

This sample was included in a study of vaccination and CD4 T cells after COVID-19 (dated by TCRdb to between 2021 and 2022). Background for the entire study: Convalescent patients had a positive SARS-CoV-2 result on nasal swab PCR, and of these patients, about ten had mild disease and one had severe disease. Control cultures used a CEFX viral epitope pool as positive control, an HIV-1 Nef peptide pool as negative control, or no peptide. Post-COVID blood samples from convalescent patients were collected a median of around 100 days after diagnosis, with a range of 35 to 161 days. The time from the second vaccine dose to post-vaccine blood sampling had a median of roughly 72 days and ranged from roughly 12 to 241 days. For stimulating the cultures, overlapping spike peptide pools were used, derived from SARS-CoV-2 as well as from the common cold coronaviruses HCoV-NL63, HCoV-OC43 and HCoV-229E. Two doses of either the Pfizer-BioNTech BNT162b2 vaccine (n=8) or the Moderna mRNA-1273 vaccine (n=2) were administered to participants. The convalescent cohort included six males and four females, with two Hispanic individuals, seven Caucasians, two Asians and one multiracial person. The spike-specific CD4+ TCR repertoire was compared before and after mRNA vaccination in around ten COVID-19 convalescent patients and several infection-naive healthy vaccine recipients. Results and caveats for the whole study, not just this receptor: Of the vaccine-specific clones in convalescent patients, 304 of 307, or nearly all, reacted only to SARS-CoV-2 spike and did not cross-react with common cold coronaviruses. The median number of SARS-CoV-2-reactive clonotypes rose from under 25 after infection to a few dozen after vaccination, but the change was not significant. Among convalescent patients, a median about 86% of the SARS-CoV-2-reactive clones seen after vaccination appeared only after vaccination, which suggests priming specific to the vaccine. The study included relatively few convalescent patients and did not analyze early timepoints after natural infection.

This sequence originates from a human donor who had recovered from COVID-19. What was sequenced was CD4+ T cells from blood, cultured in vitro.

The nucleotides read TGTGCCAGTAGTCGTTCTACTAGCGGGGGAGGATACGAGCAGTACTTC. It is translated as CASSRSTSGGGYEQYF. The receptor chain draws on TRBV19 and TRBJ2-7; 11 junctional bases match TRBD2. Sequences LNHDA (CDR1) and SQIVND (CDR2) are obtained from the germline V gene (reference sequence). The CDR3 has 16 amino acids, counting the end cysteine and phenylalanine. The CDR3 DNA has 48 bases and is translated from base 1. Germline trimming amounts to 5 bases on V and 4 bases on J, with 10 as the count of junction bases outside the gene matches.